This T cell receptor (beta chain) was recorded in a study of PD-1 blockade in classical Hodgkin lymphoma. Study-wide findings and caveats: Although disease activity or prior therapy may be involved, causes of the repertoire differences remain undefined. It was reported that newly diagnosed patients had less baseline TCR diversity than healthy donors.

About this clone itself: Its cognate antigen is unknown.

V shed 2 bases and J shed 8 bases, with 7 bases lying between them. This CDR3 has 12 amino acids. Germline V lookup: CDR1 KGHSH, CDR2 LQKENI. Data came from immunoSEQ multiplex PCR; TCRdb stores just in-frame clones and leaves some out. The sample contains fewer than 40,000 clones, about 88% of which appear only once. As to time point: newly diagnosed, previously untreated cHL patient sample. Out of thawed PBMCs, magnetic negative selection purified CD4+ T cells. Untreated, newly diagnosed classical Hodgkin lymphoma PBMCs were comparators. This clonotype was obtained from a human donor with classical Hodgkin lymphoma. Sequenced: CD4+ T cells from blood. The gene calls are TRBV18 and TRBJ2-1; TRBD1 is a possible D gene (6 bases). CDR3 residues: CASSPNRDEQFF. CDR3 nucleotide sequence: TGTGCCAGCTCACCAAACAGGGATGAGCAGTTCTTC.